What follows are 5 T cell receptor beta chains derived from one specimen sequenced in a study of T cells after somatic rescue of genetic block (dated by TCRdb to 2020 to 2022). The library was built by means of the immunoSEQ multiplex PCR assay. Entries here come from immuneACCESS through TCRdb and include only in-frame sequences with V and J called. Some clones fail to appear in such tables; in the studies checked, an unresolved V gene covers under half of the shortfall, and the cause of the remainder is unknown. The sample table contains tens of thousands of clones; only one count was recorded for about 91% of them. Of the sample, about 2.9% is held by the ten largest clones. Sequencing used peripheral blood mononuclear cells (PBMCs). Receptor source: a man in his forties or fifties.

The CDR3, as DNA: TGTGCCAGCAGCCCAACAGGGTTGGGCCAGTACTTC. Translated: CASSPTGLGQYF. The chain employs TRBV11-2 and TRBJ2-5; possible D gene TRBD1, 6 bases. V lost 5 bases to trimming and J lost 10 bases, with 14 bases between them. CDR1 and CDR2 from the germline V gene are SGHAT and FQNNGV. The CDR3 is made up of 12 amino acids.

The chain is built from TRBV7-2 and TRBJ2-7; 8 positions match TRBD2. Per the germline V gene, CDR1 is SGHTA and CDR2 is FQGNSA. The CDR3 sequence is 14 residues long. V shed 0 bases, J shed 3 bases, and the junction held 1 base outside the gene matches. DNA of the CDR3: TGTGCCAGCAGCTTAGCTAGCGGGATCTACGAGCAGTACTTC. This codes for CASSLASGIYEQYF.

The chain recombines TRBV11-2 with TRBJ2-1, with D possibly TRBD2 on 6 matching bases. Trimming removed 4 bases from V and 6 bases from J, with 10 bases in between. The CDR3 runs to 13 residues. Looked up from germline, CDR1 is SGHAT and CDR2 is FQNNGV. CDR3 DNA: TGTGCCAGCAGCTCGACTAGTCCCAATGAGCAGTTCTTC. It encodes CASSSTSPNEQFF.

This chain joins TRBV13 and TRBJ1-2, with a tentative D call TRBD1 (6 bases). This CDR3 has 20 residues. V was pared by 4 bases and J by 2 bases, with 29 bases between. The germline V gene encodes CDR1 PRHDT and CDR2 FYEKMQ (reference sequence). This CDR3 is CASSSTGPKRLRDKNYGYTF. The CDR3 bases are TGTGCCAGCAGCTCTACGGGCCCGAAGAGACTGAGGGACAAAAACTATGGCTACACCTTC.

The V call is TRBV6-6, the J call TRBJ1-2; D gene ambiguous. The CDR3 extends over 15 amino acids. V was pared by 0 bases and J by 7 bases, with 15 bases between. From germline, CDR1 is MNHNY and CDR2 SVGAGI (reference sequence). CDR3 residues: CASSYSSFSGGGYTF. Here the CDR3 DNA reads TGTGCCAGCAGTTACTCGAGCTTCTCGGGAGGTGGCTACACCTTC.